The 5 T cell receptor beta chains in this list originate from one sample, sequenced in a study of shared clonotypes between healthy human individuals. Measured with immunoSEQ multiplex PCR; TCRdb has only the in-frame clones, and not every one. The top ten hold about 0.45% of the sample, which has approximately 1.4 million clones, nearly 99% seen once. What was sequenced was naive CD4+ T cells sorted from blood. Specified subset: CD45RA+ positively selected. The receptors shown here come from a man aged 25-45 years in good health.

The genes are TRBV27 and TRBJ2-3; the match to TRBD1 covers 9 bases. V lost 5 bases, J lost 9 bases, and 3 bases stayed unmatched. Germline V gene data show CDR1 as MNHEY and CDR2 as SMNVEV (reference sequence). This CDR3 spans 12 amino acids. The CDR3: CASSTGTGTQYF. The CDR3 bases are TGTGCCAGCAGTACTGGGACAGGGACGCAGTATTTT.

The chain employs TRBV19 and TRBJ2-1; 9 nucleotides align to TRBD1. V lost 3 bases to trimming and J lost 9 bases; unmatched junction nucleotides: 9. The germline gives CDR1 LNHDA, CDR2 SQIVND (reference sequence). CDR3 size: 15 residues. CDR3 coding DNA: TGTGCCAGTAGTATTTTCGGACAGGGGTCGTCTGAGCAGTTCTTC. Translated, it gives CASSIFGQGSSEQFF.

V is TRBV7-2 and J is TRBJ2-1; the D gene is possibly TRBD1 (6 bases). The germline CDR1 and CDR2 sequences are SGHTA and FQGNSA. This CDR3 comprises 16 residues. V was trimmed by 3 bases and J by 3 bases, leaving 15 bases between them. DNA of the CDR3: TGTGCCAGCAGCTTTAGGGGGAGCCGTAACTACAATGAGCAGTTCTTC. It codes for CASSFRGSRNYNEQFF.

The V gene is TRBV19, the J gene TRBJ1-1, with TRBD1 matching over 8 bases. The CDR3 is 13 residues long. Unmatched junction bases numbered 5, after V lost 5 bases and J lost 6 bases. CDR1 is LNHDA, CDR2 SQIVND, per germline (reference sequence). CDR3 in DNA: TGTGCCAGTAGTCTGACAGGGGTACCTGAAGCTTTCTTT. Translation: CASSLTGVPEAFF.

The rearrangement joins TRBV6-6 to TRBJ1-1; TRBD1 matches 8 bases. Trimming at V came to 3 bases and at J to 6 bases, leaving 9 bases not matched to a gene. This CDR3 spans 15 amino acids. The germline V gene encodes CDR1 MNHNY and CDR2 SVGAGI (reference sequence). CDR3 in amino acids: CASSYLAQGASEAFF. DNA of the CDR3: TGTGCCAGCAGTTATTTGGCCCAGGGGGCGTCTGAAGCTTTCTTT.